This T cell receptor (beta chain) stems from a study of shared T cell receptors in the human thymus. The CDR3 totals 15 residues. V lost 3 bases to trimming and J lost 4 bases; unmatched junction nucleotides: 7. Germline V gives CDR1 SGHNT, CDR2 YYREEE (reference sequence). Here immunoSEQ multiplex PCR was the method, and the copy in TCRdb shows in-frame clones only, minus some. The sample lists hundreds of thousands of clones; roughly 90% were seen once. These data are also associated with another study on human thymus T cells. As that report states: Infants, healthy and Finnish, who were having corrective surgery for congenital heart defects served as donors. The source of the thymus tissue was resections taken during corrective heart surgery. The authors found apparently biased V and J gene usage in thymic and blood repertoires. Related work found strong thymic repertoire overlap between unrelated individuals.

The receptor's source is a boy less than two years old with a congenital heart defect. The J gene is TRBJ2-5, the V gene TRBV5-4, with TRBD1 identical over 9 bases. The material sequenced was thymocytes. CDR3: CASSSPGQGVETQYF. The CDR3 region has the DNA TGTGCCAGCAGCTCACCGGGACAGGGTGTAGAGACCCAGTACTTC.